The present TCR beta chain was sequenced within a study of T cell repertoires in cytomegalovirus infection. Study information: Carrying CMV and the relevant HLA type showed in public TCR beta signatures.

Whole-study findings and limits: Frequencies of public TCR beta families were cumulated, and this identified carriers of CMV plus the relevant HLA.

In germline, CDR1 is KGHDR, CDR2 SFDVKD. J lost 6 bases, V lost 6 bases, and 1 base had no gene match. The CDR3 contains 13 residues. Each CDR3 protein is one row after TCRdb ran MiXCR on the reads. The table has around 530,000 distinct CDR3 sequences, approximately 25% seen once; the top ten hold over 10%. About this clonotype itself: Its antigen is not identified.

The V call is TRBV24-1, the J call TRBJ2-1, with 10 bases aligning to TRBD2. The specimen sequenced was PBMCs. The sequence came from a human donor in good health (CMV status not recorded). Some clones in this sample may be carry-over from other donors' samples. The CDR3 region is CATSPSGSNEQFF. The CDR3 DNA reads TGTGCCACCAGTCCTAGCGGGAGCAATGAGCAGTTCTTC.